This TCR beta chain was observed in a study of blood T cell repertoires in COVID-19. Whole-study context: Material from acute and convalescent COVID-19 was sourced from the United States, Italy and Spain. The analysed material was cDNA or gDNA that came from T cells, B-cell-depleted T cells, or PBMCs.

There are 15 residues in the CDR3. With 0 bases removed from V and 9 bases from J, the gap between germline ends came to 17 bases. The germline gives CDR1 MGHRA, CDR2 YSYEKL. TCRdb's table, derived via immunoSEQ multiplex PCR, lists solely in-frame clones and lacks some. The sample shows roughly 230,000 clones, around 82% of them seen only once. The TCR sequence derives from a woman older than 75 with acute or convalescent COVID-19. V usage is TRBV4-1 and J usage is TRBJ2-5; TRBD2 might be the D (5 bases). The sample taken for sequencing was peripheral blood. In DNA form, the CDR3 reads TGCGCCAGCAGCCAAGACGTCCGGAGGAACGGGCCCCAGTACTTC. Amino acid sequence: CASSQDVRRNGPQYF.